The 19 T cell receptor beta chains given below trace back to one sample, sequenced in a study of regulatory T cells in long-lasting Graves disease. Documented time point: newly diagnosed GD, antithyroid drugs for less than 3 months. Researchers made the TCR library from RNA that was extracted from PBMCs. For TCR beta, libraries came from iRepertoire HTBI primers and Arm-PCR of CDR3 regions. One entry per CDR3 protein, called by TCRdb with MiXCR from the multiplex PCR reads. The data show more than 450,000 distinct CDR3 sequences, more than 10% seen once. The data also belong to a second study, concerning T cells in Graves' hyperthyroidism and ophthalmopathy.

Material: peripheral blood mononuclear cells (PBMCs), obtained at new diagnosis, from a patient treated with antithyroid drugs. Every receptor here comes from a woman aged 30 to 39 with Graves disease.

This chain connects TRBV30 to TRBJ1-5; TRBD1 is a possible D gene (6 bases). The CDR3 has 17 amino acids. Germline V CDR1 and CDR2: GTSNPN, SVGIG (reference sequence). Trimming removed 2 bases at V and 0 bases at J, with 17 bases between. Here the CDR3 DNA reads TGTGCCTGGAGTCCCCAACCGACAGGATATAGCAATCAGCCCCAGCATTTT. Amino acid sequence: CAWSPQPTGYSNQPQHF.

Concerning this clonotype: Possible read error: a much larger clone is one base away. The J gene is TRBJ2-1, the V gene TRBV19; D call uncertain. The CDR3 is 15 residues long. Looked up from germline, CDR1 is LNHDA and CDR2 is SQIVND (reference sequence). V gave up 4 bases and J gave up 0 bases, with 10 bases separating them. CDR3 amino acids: CASSNISSSYNEQFF. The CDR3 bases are TGTGCCAGTAGTAATATCTCGAGCTCCTACAATGAGCAGTTCTTC.

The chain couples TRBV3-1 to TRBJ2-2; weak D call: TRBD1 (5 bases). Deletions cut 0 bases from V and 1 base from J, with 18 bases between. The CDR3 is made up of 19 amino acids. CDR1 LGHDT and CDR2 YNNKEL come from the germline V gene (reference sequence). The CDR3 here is CASSQDKLQGSQNTGELFF. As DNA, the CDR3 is TGTGCCAGCAGCCAAGATAAATTGCAGGGCTCTCAGAACACCGGGGAGCTGTTTTTT.

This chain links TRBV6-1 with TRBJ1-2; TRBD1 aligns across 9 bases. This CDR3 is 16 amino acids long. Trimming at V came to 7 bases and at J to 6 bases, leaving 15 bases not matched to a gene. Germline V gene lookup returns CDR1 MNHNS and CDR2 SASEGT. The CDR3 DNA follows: TGTGCCAGCACCAAACCTCCAACAGGGGGCCGGGATGGCTACACCTTC. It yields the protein CASTKPPTGGRDGYTF.

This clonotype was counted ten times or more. The CDR3, as DNA: TGCAGCGTTGTTGGCGGGGAACTCCCAGATACGCAGTATTTT. Amino acids: CSVVGGELPDTQYF. V usage is TRBV29-1 and J usage is TRBJ2-3, with D perhaps matching TRBD2 (6 bases). Per germline, CDR1 SQVTM and CDR2 ANQGSEA. Trimming stripped 4 bases from V and 4 bases from J, with 15 bases between. The CDR3 runs 14 residues.

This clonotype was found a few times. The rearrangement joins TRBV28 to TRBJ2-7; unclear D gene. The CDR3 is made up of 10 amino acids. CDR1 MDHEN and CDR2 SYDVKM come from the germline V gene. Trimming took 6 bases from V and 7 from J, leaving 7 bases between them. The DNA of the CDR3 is TGTGCCAGCAGCAGCAGGGAGCAGTACTTC. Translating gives CASSSREQYF.

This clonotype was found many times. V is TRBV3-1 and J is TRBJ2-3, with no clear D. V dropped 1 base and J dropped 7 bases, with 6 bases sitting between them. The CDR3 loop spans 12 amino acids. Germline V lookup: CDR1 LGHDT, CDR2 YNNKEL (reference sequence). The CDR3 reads CASSQVSYTQYF. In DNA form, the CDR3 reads TGTGCCAGCAGCCAAGTCTCGTATACGCAGTATTTT.

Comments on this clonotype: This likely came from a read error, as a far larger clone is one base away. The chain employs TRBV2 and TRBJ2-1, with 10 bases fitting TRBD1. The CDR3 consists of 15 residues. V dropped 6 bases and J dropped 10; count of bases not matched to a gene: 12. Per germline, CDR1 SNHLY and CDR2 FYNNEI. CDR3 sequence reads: CASRSRQGATYEQFF. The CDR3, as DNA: TGTGCCAGCAGGAGCAGACAGGGGGCCACCTACGAGCAGTTCTTC.

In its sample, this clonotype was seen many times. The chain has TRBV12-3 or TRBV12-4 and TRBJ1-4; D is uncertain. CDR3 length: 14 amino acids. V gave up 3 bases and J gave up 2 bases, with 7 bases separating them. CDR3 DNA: TGTGCCAGCAGTTTCGGATTCACTAATGAAAAACTGTTTTTT. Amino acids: CASSFGFTNEKLFF.

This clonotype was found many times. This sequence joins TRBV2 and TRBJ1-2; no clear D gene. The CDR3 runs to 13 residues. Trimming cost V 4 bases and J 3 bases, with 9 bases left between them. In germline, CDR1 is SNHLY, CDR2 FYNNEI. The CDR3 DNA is TGTGCCAGCAGTGGGGTCCCTGACTATGGCTACACCTTC. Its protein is CASSGVPDYGYTF.

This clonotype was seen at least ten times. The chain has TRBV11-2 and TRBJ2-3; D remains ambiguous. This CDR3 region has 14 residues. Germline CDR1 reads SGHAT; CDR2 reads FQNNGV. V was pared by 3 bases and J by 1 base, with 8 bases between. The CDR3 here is CASSFIKRTDTQYF. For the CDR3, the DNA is TGTGCCAGCAGCTTTATAAAGCGCACAGATACGCAGTATTTT. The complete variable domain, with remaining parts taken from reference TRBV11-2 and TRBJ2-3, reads EAGVAQSPRYKIIEKRQSVAFWCNPISGHATLYWYQQILGQGPKLLIQFQNNGVVDDSQLPKDRFSAERLKGVDSTLKIQPAKLEDSAVYLCASSFIKRTDTQYFGPGTRLTVL.

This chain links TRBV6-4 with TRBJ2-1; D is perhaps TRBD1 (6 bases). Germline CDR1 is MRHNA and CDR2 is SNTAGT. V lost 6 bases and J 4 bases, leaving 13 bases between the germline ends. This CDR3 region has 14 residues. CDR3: CASSPGDLYNEQFF. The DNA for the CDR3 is TGTGCCAGCAGCCCAGGGGATCTATACAATGAGCAGTTCTTC.

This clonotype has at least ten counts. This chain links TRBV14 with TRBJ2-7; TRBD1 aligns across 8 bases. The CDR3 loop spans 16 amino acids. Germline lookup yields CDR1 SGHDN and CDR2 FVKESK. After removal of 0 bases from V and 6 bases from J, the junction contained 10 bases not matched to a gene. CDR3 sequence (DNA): TGTGCCAGCAGCCAAGACAGGGGGCGGCTTAAGGTCGAGCAGTACTTC. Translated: CASSQDRGRLKVEQYF.

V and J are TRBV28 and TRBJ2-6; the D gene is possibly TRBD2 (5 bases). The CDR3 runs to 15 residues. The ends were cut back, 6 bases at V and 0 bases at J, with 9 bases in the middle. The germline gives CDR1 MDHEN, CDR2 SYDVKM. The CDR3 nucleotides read TGTGCCAGCAGGGGAGCGGACTCTGGGGCCAACGTCCTGACTTTC. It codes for CASRGADSGANVLTF.

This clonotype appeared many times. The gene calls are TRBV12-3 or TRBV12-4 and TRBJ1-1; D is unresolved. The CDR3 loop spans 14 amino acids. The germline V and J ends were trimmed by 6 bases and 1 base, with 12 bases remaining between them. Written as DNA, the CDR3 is TGTGCCAGCAGGAAAGGAGGGAAGAACACTGAAGCTTTCTTT. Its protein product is CASRKGGKNTEAFF.

CDR3 loop: CSARVAGGGDTEAFF. Written as DNA, the CDR3 is TGCAGTGCTAGAGTTGCGGGGGGGGGGGACACTGAAGCTTTCTTT. The chain is built from TRBV20-1 and TRBJ1-1; D perhaps matches TRBD1 (5 bases). Germline V gene lookup returns CDR1 DFQATT and CDR2 SNEGSKA (reference sequence). This CDR3 is 15 amino acids long. The V gene lost 1 base and the J gene lost 3 bases, with 15 bases spanning the gap.

CDR3 coding DNA: TGCAGTGCTAGAGATCGGGGACAGGGCACTGAAAAACTGTTTTTT. As protein: CSARDRGQGTEKLFF. The V call is TRBV20-1, the J call TRBJ1-4; 9 bases are a match to TRBD1. Germline CDR1 is DFQATT and CDR2 is SNEGSKA (reference sequence). This CDR3 comprises 15 residues. V shed 0 bases and J 7 bases; nucleotides not matched to a gene: 6.

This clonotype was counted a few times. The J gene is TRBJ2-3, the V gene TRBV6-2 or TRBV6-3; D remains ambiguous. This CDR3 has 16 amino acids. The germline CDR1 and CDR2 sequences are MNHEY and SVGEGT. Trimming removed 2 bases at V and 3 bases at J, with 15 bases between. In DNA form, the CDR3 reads TGTGCCAGCAGTTACGTCCTGGGCGTTGGGACAGATACGCAGTATTTT. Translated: CASSYVLGVGTDTQYF.

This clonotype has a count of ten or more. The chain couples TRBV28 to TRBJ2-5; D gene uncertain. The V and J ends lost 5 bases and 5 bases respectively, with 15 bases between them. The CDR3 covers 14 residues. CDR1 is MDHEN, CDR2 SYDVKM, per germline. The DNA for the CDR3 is TGTGCCAGCAGTACGGACGGCGAGGCGGAGACCCAGTACTTC. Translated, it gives CASSTDGEAETQYF.